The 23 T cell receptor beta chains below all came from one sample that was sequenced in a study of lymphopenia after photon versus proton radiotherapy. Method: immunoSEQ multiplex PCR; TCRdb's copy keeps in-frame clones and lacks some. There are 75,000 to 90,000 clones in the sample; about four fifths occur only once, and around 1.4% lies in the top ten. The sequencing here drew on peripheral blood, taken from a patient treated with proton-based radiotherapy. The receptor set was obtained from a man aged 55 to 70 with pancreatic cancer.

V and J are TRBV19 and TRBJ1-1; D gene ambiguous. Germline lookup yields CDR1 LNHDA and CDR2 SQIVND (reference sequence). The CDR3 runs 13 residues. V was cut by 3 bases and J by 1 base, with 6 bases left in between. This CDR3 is CASSISPNTEAFF. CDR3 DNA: TGTGCCAGTAGTATTAGTCCGAACACTGAAGCTTTCTTT.

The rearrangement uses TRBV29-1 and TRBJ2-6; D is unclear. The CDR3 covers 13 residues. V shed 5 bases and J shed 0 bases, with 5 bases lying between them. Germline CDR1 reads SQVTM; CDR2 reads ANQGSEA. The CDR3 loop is CSVSSSGANVLTF. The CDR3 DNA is TGCAGCGTTTCCAGCTCTGGGGCCAACGTCCTGACTTTC. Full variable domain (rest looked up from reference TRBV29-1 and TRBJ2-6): SAVISQKPSRDICQRGTSLTIQCQVDSQVTMMFWYRQQPGQSLTLIATANQGSEATYESGFVIDKFPISRPNLTFSTLTVSNMSPEDSSIYLCSVSSSGANVLTFGAGSRLTVL.

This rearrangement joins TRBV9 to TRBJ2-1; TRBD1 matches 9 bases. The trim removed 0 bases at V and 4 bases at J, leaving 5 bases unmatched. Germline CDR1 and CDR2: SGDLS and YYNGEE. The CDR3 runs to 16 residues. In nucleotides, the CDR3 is TGTGCCAGCAGCGTAGCTGGGACAGGGACGTACAATGAGCAGTTCTTC. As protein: CASSVAGTGTYNEQFF.

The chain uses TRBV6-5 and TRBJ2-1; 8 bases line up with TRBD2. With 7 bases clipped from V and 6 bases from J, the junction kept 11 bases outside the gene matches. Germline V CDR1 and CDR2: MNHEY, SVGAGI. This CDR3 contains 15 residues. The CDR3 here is CASTETSVEINEQFF. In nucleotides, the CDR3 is TGTGCCAGCACCGAGACTAGCGTCGAAATCAATGAGCAGTTCTTC.

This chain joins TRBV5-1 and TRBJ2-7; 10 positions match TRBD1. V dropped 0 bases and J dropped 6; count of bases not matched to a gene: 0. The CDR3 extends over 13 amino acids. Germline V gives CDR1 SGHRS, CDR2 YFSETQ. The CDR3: CASSLGTGGEQYF. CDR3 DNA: TGCGCCAGCAGCTTGGGGACAGGGGGCGAGCAGTACTTC.

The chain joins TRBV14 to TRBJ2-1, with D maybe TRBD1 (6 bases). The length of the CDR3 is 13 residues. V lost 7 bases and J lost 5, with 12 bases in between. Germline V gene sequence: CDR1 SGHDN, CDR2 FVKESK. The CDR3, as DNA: TGTGCCAGCAAAGGGAAGGGGGACAATGAGCAGTTCTTC. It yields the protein CASKGKGDNEQFF.

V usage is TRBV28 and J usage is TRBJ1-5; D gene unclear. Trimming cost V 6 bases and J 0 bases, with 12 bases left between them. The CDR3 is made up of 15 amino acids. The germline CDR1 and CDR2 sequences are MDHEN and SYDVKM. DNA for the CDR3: TGTGCCAGCAGATACAGCGCTTATAGCAATCAGCCCCAGCATTTT. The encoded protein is CASRYSAYSNQPQHF. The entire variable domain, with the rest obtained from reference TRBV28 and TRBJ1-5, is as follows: DVKVTQSSRYLVKRTGEKVFLECVQDMDHENMFWYRQDPGLGLRLIYFSYDVKMKEKGDIPEGYSVSREKKERFSLILESASTNQTSMYLCASRYSAYSNQPQHFGDGTRLSIL.

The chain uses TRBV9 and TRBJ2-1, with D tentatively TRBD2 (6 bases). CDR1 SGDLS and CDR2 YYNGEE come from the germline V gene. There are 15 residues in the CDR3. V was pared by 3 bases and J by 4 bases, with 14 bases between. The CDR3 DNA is TGTGCCAGCAGCGCTTTTAGCGGCTTTTACAATGAGCAGTTCTTC. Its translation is CASSAFSGFYNEQFF.

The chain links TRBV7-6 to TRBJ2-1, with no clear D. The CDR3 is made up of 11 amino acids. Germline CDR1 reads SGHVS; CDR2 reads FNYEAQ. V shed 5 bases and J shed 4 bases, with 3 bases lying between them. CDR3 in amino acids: CASSAYNEQFF. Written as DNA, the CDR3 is TGTGCCAGCAGCGCTTACAATGAGCAGTTCTTC.

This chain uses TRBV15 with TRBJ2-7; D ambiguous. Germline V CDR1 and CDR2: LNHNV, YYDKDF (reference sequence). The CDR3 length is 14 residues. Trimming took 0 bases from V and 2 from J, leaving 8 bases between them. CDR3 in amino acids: CATSRDSDTYEQYF. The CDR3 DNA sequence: TGTGCCACCAGCAGAGATTCGGATACCTACGAGCAGTACTTC.

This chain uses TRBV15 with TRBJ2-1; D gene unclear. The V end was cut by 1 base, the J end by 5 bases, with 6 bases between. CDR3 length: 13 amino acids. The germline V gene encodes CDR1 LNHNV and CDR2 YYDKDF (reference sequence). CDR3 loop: CATSRGPNNEQFF. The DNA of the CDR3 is TGTGCCACCAGCAGAGGACCTAACAATGAGCAGTTCTTC.

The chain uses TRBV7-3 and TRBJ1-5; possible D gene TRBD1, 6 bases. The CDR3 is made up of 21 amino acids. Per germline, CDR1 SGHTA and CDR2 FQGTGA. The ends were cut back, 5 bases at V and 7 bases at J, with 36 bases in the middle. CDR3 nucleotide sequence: TGTGCCAGCAGCCCCCGGACAGCGCCAGGGAGAGGGATAGGGAAAGGACAGCCCCAGCATTTT. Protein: CASSPRTAPGRGIGKGQPQHF. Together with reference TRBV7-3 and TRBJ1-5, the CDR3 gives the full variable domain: GAGVSQTPSNKVTEKGKYVELRCDPISGHTALYWYRQSLGQGPEFLIYFQGTGAADDSGLPNDRFFAVRPEGSVSTLKIQRTERGDSAVYLCASSPRTAPGRGIGKGQPQHFGDGTRLSIL.

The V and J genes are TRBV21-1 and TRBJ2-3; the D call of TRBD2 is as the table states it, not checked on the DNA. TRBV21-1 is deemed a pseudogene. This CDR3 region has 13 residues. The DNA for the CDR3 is TGTGCCAGCAGCTCCACTAGCACAGATACGCAGTATTTT. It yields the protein CASSSTSTDTQYF.

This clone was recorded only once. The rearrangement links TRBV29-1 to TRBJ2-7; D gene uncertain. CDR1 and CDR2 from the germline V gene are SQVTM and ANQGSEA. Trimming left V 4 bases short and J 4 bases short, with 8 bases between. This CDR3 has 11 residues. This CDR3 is CSVANLYEQYF. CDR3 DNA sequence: TGCAGCGTTGCAAACCTTTACGAGCAGTACTTC.

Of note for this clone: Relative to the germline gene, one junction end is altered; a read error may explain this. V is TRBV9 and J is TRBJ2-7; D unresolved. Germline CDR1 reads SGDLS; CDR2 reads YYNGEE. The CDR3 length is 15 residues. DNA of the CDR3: TGTGCCAGCAGCGTAGGGCCCAGCCGTGACCCCTCCCAGCACTTC. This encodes CASSVGPSRDPSQHF.

CDR3 sequence reads: CASSPGTSLSYEQYF. CDR3 nucleotide sequence: TGTGCCAGCAGCCCTGGGACTAGCCTTTCCTACGAGCAGTACTTC. The chain combines TRBV5-4 with TRBJ2-7; 9 bases line up with TRBD2. Trimming removed 4 bases from V and 1 base from J; junction bases left unmatched: 6. Germline values: CDR1 SGHNT, CDR2 YYREEE (reference sequence). CDR3 length: 15 amino acids.

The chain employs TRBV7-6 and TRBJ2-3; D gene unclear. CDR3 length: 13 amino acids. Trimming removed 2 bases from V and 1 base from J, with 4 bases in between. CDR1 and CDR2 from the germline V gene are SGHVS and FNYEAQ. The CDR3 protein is CASSLQGTDTQYF. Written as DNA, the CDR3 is TGTGCCAGCAGCTTACAGGGCACAGATACGCAGTATTTT.

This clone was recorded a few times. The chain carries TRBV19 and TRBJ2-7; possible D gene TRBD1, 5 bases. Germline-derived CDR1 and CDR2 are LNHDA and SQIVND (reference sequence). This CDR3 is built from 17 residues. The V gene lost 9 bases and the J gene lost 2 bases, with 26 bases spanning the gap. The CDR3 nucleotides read TGTGCCAGCAGTTCCTCAGGGCTGTTTGCGGATCCCTACGAGCAGTACTTC. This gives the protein CASSSSGLFADPYEQYF. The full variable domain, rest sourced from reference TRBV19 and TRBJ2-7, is DGGITQSPKYLFRKEGQNVTLSCEQNLNHDAMYWYRQDPGQGLRLIYYSQIVNDFQKGDIAEGYSVSREKKESFPLTVTSAQKNPTAFYLCASSSSGLFADPYEQYFGPGTRLTVT.

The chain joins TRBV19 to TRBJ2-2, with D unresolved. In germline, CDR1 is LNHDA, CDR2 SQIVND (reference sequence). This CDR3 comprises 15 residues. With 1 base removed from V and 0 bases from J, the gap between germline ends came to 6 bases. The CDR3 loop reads CASSIGQANTGELFF. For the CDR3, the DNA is TGTGCCAGTAGTATAGGGCAGGCGAACACCGGGGAGCTGTTTTTT.

The CDR3 nucleotides are TGTGCCAGCAGTAATCCGGGGGGAGCCGAGCAGTACTTC. Translated, it gives CASSNPGGAEQYF. The chain recombines TRBV28 with TRBJ2-7; 7 bases are shared with TRBD2. The CDR3 length is 13 residues. The V and J ends lost 5 bases and 6 bases, in that order; junction bases with no gene match: 7. Germline V lookup: CDR1 MDHEN, CDR2 SYDVKM.

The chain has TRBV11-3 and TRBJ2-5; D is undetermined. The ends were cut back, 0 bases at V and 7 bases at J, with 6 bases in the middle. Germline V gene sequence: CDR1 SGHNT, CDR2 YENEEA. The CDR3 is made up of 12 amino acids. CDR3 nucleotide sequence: TGTGCCAGCAGCTTAGATATGCGGACCCAGTACTTC. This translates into CASSLDMRTQYF.

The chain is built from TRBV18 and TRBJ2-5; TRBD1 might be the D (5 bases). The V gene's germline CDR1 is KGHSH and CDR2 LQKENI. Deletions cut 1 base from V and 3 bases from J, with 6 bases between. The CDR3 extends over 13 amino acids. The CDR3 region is CASSPQGKETQYF. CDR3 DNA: TGTGCCAGCTCACCACAGGGGAAAGAGACCCAGTACTTC. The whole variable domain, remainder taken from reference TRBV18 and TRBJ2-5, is NAGVMQNPRHLVRRRGQEARLRCSPMKGHSHVYWYRQLPEEGLKFMVYLQKENIIDESGMPKERFSAEFPKEGPSILRIQQVVRGDSAAYFCASSPQGKETQYFGPGTRLLVL.

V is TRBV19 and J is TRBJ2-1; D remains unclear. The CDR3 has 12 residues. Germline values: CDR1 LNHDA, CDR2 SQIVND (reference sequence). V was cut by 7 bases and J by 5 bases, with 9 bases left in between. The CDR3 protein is CASNDKNNEQFF. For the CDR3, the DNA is TGTGCCAGTAACGACAAAAACAATGAGCAGTTCTTC.